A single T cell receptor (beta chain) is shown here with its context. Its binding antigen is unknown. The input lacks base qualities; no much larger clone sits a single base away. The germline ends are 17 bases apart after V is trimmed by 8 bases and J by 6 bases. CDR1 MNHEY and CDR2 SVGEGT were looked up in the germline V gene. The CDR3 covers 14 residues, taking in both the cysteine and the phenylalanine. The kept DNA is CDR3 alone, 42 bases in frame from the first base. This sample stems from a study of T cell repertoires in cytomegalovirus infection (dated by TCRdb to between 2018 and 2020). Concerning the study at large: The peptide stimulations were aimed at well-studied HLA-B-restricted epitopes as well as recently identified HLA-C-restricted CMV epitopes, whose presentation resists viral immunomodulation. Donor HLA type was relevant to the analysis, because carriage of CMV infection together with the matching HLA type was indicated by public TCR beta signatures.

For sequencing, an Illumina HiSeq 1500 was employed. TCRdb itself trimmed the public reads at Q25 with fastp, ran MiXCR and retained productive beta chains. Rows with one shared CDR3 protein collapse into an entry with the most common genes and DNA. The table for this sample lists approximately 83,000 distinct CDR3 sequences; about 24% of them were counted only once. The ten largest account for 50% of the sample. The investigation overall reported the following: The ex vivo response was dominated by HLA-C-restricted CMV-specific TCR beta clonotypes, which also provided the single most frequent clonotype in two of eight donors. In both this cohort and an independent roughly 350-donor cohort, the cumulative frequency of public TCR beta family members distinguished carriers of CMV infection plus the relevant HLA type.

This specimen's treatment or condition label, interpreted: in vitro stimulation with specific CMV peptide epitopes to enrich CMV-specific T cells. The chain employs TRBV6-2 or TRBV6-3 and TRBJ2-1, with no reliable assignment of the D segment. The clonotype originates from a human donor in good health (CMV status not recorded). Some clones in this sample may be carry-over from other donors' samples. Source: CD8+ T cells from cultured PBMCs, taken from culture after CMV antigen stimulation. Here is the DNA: TGTGCCAGCCACCACCTCGGAGCCGTCAATGAGCAGTTCTTC. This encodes CASHHLGAVNEQFF.